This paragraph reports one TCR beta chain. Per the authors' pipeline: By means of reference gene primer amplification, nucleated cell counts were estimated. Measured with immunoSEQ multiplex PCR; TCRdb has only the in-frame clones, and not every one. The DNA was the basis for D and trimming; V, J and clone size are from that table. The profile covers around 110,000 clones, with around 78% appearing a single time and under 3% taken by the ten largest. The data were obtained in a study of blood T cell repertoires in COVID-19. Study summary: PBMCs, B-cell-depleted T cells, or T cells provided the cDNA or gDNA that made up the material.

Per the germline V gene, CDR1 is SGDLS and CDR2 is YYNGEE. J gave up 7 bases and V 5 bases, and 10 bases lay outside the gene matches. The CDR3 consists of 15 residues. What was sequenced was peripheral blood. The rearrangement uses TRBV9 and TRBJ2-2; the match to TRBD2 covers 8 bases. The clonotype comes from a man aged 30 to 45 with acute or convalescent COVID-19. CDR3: CASSPLSGSGGELFF. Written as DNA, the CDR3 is TGTGCCAGCAGTCCACTGAGCGGGAGTGGCGGGGAGCTGTTTTTT.